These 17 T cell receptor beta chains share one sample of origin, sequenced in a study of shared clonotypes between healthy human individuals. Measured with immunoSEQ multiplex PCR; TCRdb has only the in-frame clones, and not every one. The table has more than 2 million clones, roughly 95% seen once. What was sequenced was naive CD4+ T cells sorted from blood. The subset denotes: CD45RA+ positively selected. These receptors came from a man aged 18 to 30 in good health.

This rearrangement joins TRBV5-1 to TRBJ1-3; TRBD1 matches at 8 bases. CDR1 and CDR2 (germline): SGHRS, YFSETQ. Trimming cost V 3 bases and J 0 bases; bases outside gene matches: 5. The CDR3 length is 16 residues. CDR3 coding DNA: TGCGCCAGCAGCTATTCGACAGGGGCCTCTGGAAACACCATATATTTT. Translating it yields CASSYSTGASGNTIYF.

The CDR3 spells CASSSPTWPGGERYEQYF. As DNA, the CDR3 is TGTGCCAGCAGCTCGCCCACCTGGCCCGGCGGGGAACGTTACGAGCAGTACTTC. The chain combines TRBV13 with TRBJ2-7; maybe TRBD2 (6 bases). Germline V gene sequence: CDR1 PRHDT, CDR2 FYEKMQ (reference sequence). This CDR3 contains 18 residues. V was shortened by 4 bases and J by 4 bases, with 26 bases between the two germline ends.

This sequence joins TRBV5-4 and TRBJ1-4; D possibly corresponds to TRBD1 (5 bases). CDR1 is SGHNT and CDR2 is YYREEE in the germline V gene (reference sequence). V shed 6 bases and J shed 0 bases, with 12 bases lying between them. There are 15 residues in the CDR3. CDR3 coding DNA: TGTGCCAGCACCACGGGGCCGGCAACTAATGAAAAACTGTTTTTT. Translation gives CASTTGPATNEKLFF.

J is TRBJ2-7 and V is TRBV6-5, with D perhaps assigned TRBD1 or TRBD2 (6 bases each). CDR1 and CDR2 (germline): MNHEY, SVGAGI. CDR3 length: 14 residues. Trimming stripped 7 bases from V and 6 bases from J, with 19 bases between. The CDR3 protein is CASTQGLGGLEQYF. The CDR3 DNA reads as TGTGCCAGCACCCAGGGATTAGGGGGACTCGAGCAGTACTTC.

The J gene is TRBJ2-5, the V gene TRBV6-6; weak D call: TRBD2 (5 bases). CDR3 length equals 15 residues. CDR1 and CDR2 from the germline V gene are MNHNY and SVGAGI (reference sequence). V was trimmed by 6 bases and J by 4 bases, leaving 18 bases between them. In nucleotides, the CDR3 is TGTGCCAGCAGCTCACGTCGGGGAGCGGTAGAGACCCAGTACTTC. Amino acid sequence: CASSSRRGAVETQYF.

The CDR3 DNA sequence: TGCGCCAGCAGCCAAGAGGGACAGGGCTACAATGAGCAGTTCTTC. It codes for CASSQEGQGYNEQFF. J is TRBJ2-1 and V is TRBV4-3, with 9 nucleotides matching TRBD1. Unmatched junction bases numbered 0, after V lost 0 bases and J lost 3 bases. Germline V gene sequence: CDR1 LGHNA, CDR2 YSLEER. The CDR3 sequence is 15 residues long.

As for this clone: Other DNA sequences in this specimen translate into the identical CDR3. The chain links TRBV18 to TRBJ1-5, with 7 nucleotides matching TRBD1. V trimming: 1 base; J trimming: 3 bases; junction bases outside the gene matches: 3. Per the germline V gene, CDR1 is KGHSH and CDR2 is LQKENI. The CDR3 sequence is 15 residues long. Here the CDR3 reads CASSPQGANNQPQHF. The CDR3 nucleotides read TGTGCCAGCTCACCACAGGGGGCCAACAATCAGCCCCAGCATTTT.

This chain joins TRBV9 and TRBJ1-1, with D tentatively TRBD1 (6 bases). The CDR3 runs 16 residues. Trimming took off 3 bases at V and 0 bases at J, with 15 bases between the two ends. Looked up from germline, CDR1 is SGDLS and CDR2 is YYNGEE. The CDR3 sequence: CASSAYRAQMNTEAFF. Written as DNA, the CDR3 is TGTGCCAGCAGCGCCTACAGGGCCCAAATGAACACTGAAGCTTTCTTT.

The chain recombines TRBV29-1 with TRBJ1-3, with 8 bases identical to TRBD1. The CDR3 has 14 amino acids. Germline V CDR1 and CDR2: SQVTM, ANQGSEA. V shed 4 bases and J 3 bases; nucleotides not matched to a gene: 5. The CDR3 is CSVGQGPFGNTIYF. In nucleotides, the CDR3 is TGCAGCGTTGGACAGGGGCCTTTTGGAAACACCATATATTTT.

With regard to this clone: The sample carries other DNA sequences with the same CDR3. The CDR3 sequence is CSAAGGGTDTQYF. CDR3 DNA: TGCAGCGCCGCGGGGGGAGGCACAGATACGCAGTATTTT. V gene TRBV29-1 combines with J gene TRBJ2-3; the match to TRBD2 covers 8 bases. This CDR3 has 13 residues. V lost 7 bases, J lost 1 base, and 4 bases stayed unmatched. In germline, CDR1 is SQVTM, CDR2 ANQGSEA.

The CDR3 DNA follows: TGTGCCAGCAGCTTAGTCGGGGGGGACCAGCCCCAGCATTTT. Its translation: CASSLVGGDQPQHF. The chain uses TRBV7-9 and TRBJ1-5; possible D gene TRBD1, 5 bases. This CDR3 region has 14 residues. V shed 1 base and J shed 7 bases, with 11 bases lying between them. Germline V gene sequence: CDR1 SEHNR, CDR2 FQNEAQ (reference sequence). Variable domain in full (rest from reference TRBV7-9 and TRBJ1-5): DTGVSQNPRHKITKRGQNVTFRCDPISEHNRLYWYRQTLGQGPEFLTYFQNEAQLEKSRLLSDRFSAERPKGSFSTLEIQRTEQGDSAMYLCASSLVGGDQPQHFGDGTRLSIL.

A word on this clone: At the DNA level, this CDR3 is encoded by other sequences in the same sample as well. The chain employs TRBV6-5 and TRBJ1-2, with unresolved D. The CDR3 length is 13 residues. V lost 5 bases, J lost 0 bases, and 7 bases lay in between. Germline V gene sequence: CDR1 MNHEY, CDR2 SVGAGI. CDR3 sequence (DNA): TGTGCCAGCAGTCCCCTATCTAACTATGGCTACACCTTC. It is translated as CASSPLSNYGYTF.

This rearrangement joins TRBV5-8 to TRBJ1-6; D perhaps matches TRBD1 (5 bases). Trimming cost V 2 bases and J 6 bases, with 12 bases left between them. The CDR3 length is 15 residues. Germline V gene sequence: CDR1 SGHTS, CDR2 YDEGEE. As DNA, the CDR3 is TGTGCCAGCAGCTTTGCGGGACTCTCTAATTCACCCCTCCACTTT. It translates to CASSFAGLSNSPLHF.

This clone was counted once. CDR3 bases: TGCGCCAGCAGCTTGGATGGGGGGAGGAATCAGCCCCAGCATTTT. Its translation is CASSLDGGRNQPQHF. The gene calls are TRBV5-1 and TRBJ1-5, with D possibly TRBD1 on 5 matching bases. With 0 bases removed from V and 4 bases from J, the gap between germline ends came to 11 bases. Germline loops: CDR1 SGHRS, CDR2 YFSETQ. CDR3 size: 15 residues.

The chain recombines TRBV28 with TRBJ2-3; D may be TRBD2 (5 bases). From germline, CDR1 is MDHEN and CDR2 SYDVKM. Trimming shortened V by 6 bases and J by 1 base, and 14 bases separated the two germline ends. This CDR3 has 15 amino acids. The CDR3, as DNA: TGTGCCAGCAGATCGGGAAGTTTAGGCACAGATACGCAGTATTTT. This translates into CASRSGSLGTDTQYF.

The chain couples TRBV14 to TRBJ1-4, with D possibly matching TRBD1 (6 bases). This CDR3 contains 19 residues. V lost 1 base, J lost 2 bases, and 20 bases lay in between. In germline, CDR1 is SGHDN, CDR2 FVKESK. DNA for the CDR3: TGTGCCAGCAGCCAAGCCGCGGGACACCTACTTTCTACTAATGAAAAACTGTTTTTT. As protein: CASSQAAGHLLSTNEKLFF. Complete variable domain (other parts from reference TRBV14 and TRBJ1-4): EAGVTQFPSHSVIEKGQTVTLRCDPISGHDNLYWYRRVMGKEIKFLLHFVKESKQDESGMPNNRFLAERTGGTYSTLKVQPAELEDSGVYFCASSQAAGHLLSTNEKLFFGSGTQLSVL.

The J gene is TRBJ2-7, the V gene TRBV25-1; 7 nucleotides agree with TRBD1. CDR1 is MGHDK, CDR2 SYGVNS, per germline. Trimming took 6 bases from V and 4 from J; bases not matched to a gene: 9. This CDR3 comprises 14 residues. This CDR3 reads CASSPEGTAYEQYF. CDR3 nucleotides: TGTGCCAGCAGCCCCGAAGGGACAGCGTACGAGCAGTACTTC.